These 3 T cell receptor beta chains were all obtained from the same sample, sequenced in a study of shared clonotypes between healthy human individuals. Some clones are missing from TCRdb's copy, which holds only in-frame ones; the method was immunoSEQ multiplex PCR. The top ten hold roughly 0.13% of the sample, which has about 2 million clones, 90% to 95% seen once. The sequenced sample was naive CD4+ T cells sorted from blood. The subset denotes: CD45RA+ positively selected. The receptors derive from a man between 18 and 35 years old in good health.

The rearrangement links TRBV28 to TRBJ2-7; D gene uncertain. The CDR3 loop spans 15 amino acids. V was clipped by 5 bases and J by 2 bases, with 16 bases between them. Germline values: CDR1 MDHEN, CDR2 SYDVKM. CDR3 protein: CASSNMTQPPYEQYF. CDR3 DNA: TGTGCCAGCAGTAACATGACTCAACCACCCTACGAGCAGTACTTC.

The V gene is TRBV10-2, the J gene TRBJ1-6; 7 nucleotides agree with TRBD1. This CDR3 is 15 amino acids long. With 7 bases clipped from V and 1 base from J, the junction kept 4 bases outside the gene matches. Germline V gene sequence: CDR1 WSHSY, CDR2 SAAADI. The CDR3 DNA follows: TGCGCCAGCACCGAGACAGGGTCCTATAATTCACCCCTCCACTTT. Protein sequence: CASTETGSYNSPLHF.

The chain carries TRBV19 and TRBJ1-2; tentatively, D is TRBD1 (5 bases). V lost 6 bases and J lost 0, with 14 bases in between. CDR1 LNHDA and CDR2 SQIVND come from the germline V gene (reference sequence). The CDR3 is made up of 15 amino acids. The CDR3 nucleotides are TGTGCCAGTAGAACAACAGGCGTCCCTAACTATGGCTACACCTTC. Its translation: CASRTTGVPNYGYTF.